This T cell receptor beta chain was sequenced in a study of blood T cell repertoires in COVID-19. Study overall: Sites across the United States, Italy and Spain contributed samples from acute and convalescent COVID-19. PBMCs, B-cell-depleted T cells, or T cells provided the cDNA or gDNA that made up the material.

Per the original data handling: Reference gene primer amplification in the assay estimated nucleated cell counts. Some clones are missing from TCRdb's copy, which holds only in-frame ones; the method was immunoSEQ multiplex PCR. V and J calls and clone size come straight from that table; D and trimming were deduced from the DNA. The sample records fewer than 250,000 clones, around 85% being singletons. The sequence derives from a woman aged 55-69 years with active or convalescent COVID-19. Sequencing input: peripheral blood.

DNA for the CDR3: TGTGCCAGCAGTTACGGGGACAGGGTTTCACCCCTCCACTTT. Translated, it gives CASSYGDRVSPLHF. V is TRBV6-5 and J is TRBJ1-6; 9 nucleotides match TRBD1. The CDR3 consists of 14 residues. Germline V gene lookup returns CDR1 MNHEY and CDR2 SVGAGI. V was clipped by 2 bases and J by 9 bases; unmatched bases: 2.